In its sample, the clone carrying this T cell receptor beta chain was seen a few times. Its target is unknown. J lost 5 bases, V lost 1 base, and 10 bases had no gene match. The germline V gene encodes CDR1 MNHNS and CDR2 SASEGT. The CDR3 length is 17 residues. The record originates from a study of OX40 agonist ivuxolimab in advanced cancers. Study-wide context: The study enrolled dose-escalation patients with hepatocellular carcinoma, melanoma, renal cell or head and neck cancer. Antecedent anti-PD-1, anti-PD-L1 or anti-CTLA-4 therapy was permissible, with under 50% having received some. Two cutaneous melanoma patients and one hepatocellular carcinoma patient, three in all, had partial responses.

General observations from the study: The work left the antigen specificity of expanded peripheral T cells undetermined.

The protocol was immunoSEQ multiplex PCR, while the TCRdb copy is restricted to in-frame clones and leaves out a portion. The sample contains about 70,000 clones, approximately 78% of which appear only once. This receptor was obtained from an adult with an advanced solid tumor such as melanoma, head and neck, liver or kidney cancer. J is TRBJ2-5 and V is TRBV6-1; 10 nucleotides match TRBD2. The sample consisted of CD4+ or CD8+ T cells sorted from blood, taken in a trial of the OX40 agonist ivuxolimab. The CDR3 DNA reads TGTGCCAGCAGTGAAGGTTTGGCTAGCGGGAGTGGTGAGACCCAGTACTTC. Translated, it gives CASSEGLASGSGETQYF.